The 25 T cell receptor beta chains given below trace back to one sample, sequenced in a study of blood T cell repertoires in COVID-19 (dated by TCRdb to 2018 to 2020). Receptor amplification or capture employed the immunoSEQ multiplex PCR assay. TCRdb provides this immuneACCESS table in a form limited to in-frame rearrangements. Some clones are lacking; in checked studies, under half of them reflect an unresolved V gene, and why the rest are absent is not known. Across this sample there are 200,000 to 250,000 clones, with approximately 84% seen only once. The top ten constitute under 2% of the sample. Sequenced input: peripheral blood. These receptors originate from a woman at least 80 years old with acute or convalescent COVID-19.

Of note for this clone: Other nucleotide sequences from this sample produce the same CDR3. The V gene is TRBV6-5, the J gene TRBJ1-6; 10 bases map to TRBD1. CDR1 is MNHEY and CDR2 is SVGAGI in the germline V gene. The CDR3 runs 16 residues. Losses at the gene ends were 0 bases for V and 7 bases for J; bases not matched to a gene: 3. CDR3 nucleotides: TGTGCCAGCAGTTACTCAAGGACAGGGGGGAATTCACCCCTCCACTTT. It is translated as CASSYSRTGGNSPLHF.

The gene calls are TRBV6-5 and TRBJ2-2, with D maybe TRBD2 (6 bases). Per the germline V gene, CDR1 is MNHEY and CDR2 is SVGAGI. Trimming removed 5 bases from V and 0 bases from J, with 10 bases in between. The CDR3 spans 15 residues. For the CDR3, the DNA is TGTGCCAGCAGTACTCGCGGGGCGAACACCGGGGAGCTGTTTTTT. Protein product: CASSTRGANTGELFF.

The chain uses TRBV7-2 and TRBJ1-3; perhaps TRBD1 as D (6 bases). This CDR3 has 15 amino acids. Trimming shortened V by 1 base and J by 2 bases, and 9 bases separated the two germline ends. The germline V gene has CDR1 SGHTA and CDR2 FQGNSA. Here the CDR3 reads CASSLVSGAGNTIYF. The CDR3 bases are TGTGCCAGCAGCTTAGTGTCAGGGGCTGGAAACACCATATATTTT.

The CDR3 DNA is TGTGCCAGCAGCCAAGTCGGGGGGAGGATAGGCGCAGATACGCAGTATTTT. This sequence encodes CASSQVGGRIGADTQYF. The V call is TRBV4-2, the J call TRBJ2-3, with 7 nucleotides matching TRBD2. CDR1 is LGHNA, CDR2 YNFKEQ, per germline. Trimming removed 1 base from V and 4 bases from J; junction bases left unmatched: 11. CDR3 size: 17 residues.

CDR3 loop: CASSAGGARAGNTIYF. CDR3 in DNA: TGTGCCAGCAGCGCCGGGGGGGCGAGAGCTGGAAACACCATATATTTT. The chain joins TRBV11-2 to TRBJ1-3, with D maybe TRBD1 (6 bases). V lost 5 bases and J lost 2, with 16 bases in between. Germline lookup yields CDR1 SGHAT and CDR2 FQNNGV. This CDR3 spans 16 amino acids.

The gene calls are TRBV9 and TRBJ2-5; D gene unclear. This CDR3 spans 14 amino acids. Germline V gives CDR1 SGDLS, CDR2 YYNGEE. V dropped 1 base and J dropped 5 bases, with 12 bases sitting between them. The CDR3 DNA follows: TGTGCCAGCAGCGTAAAAGCTTCTCGGGAGACCCAGTACTTC. Its translation is CASSVKASRETQYF.

V gene TRBV2 combines with J gene TRBJ1-2; 7 bases align to TRBD1. The CDR3 is 15 residues long. Unmatched junction bases numbered 15, after V lost 10 bases and J lost 4 bases. Germline V gene lookup returns CDR1 SNHLY and CDR2 FYNNEI. DNA for the CDR3: TGTGCCACCCCTGCAGGTGACAGGGACCCCTATGGCTACACCTTC. Residues: CATPAGDRDPYGYTF.

This clone has at least ten counts. V usage is TRBV7-9 and J usage is TRBJ1-2, with D maybe TRBD1 (5 bases). CDR3 size: 12 residues. The V gene lost 5 bases and the J gene lost 4 bases, with 8 bases spanning the gap. Germline assignment: CDR1 SEHNR and CDR2 FQNEAQ (reference sequence). In nucleotides, the CDR3 is TGTGCCAGCAGCCACGGGGGCTATGGCTACACCTTC. Translated: CASSHGGYGYTF.

The chain employs TRBV7-8 and TRBJ2-1, with 9 bases matching TRBD2. This CDR3 comprises 15 residues. Trimming removed 2 bases from V and 4 bases from J; junction bases left unmatched: 3. CDR1 and CDR2 (germline): SGHVS, FQNEAQ. CDR3 nucleotide sequence: TGTGCCAGCAGCTTACGCGGGAGGGTTTACAATGAGCAGTTCTTC. It is translated as CASSLRGRVYNEQFF.

This chain links TRBV9 with TRBJ1-5, with D possibly being TRBD1 (5 bases). This CDR3 is built from 14 residues. Germline V gene lookup returns CDR1 SGDLS and CDR2 YYNGEE. The ends were cut back, 3 bases at V and 1 base at J, with 8 bases in the middle. The CDR3 protein is CASSGTPSNQPQHF. As DNA, the CDR3 is TGTGCCAGCAGCGGGACACCCAGCAATCAGCCCCAGCATTTT.

This rearrangement joins TRBV4-2 to TRBJ1-3; no clear D. Germline values: CDR1 LGHNA, CDR2 YNFKEQ. V gave up 0 bases and J gave up 4 bases, with 4 bases separating them. This CDR3 contains 13 residues. CDR3 coding DNA: TGTGCCAGCAGCCAAGAGACAGGAAACACCATATATTTT. Protein: CASSQETGNTIYF.

J is TRBJ1-3 and V is TRBV29-1, with D perhaps matching TRBD1 (5 bases). This CDR3 comprises 12 residues. V was pared by 3 bases and J by 4 bases, with 7 bases between. Germline V gives CDR1 SQVTM, CDR2 ANQGSEA. The CDR3 DNA sequence: TGCAGCGTTGAGGAGGGGGGAAACACCATATATTTT. Amino acid sequence: CSVEEGGNTIYF.

CDR3 region: CASSRESNEKLFF. The CDR3 coding sequence is TGCGCCAGCAGCCGGGAATCTAATGAAAAACTGTTTTTT. The V call is TRBV10-2, the J call TRBJ1-4; no clear D. Germline V CDR1 and CDR2: WSHSY, SAAADI. Trimming took off 6 bases at V and 3 bases at J, with 8 bases between the two ends. This CDR3 is 13 amino acids long.

This sequence joins TRBV19 and TRBJ1-5; D is possibly TRBD1 (6 bases). The V end was cut by 2 bases, the J end by 3 bases, with 17 bases between. CDR3 length: 17 amino acids. Germline V gives CDR1 LNHDA, CDR2 SQIVND (reference sequence). The CDR3 reads CASSIWAQTGINQPQHF. The CDR3 nucleotides are TGTGCCAGTAGTATATGGGCCCAGACAGGAATCAATCAGCCCCAGCATTTT.

The chain is built from TRBV7-9 and TRBJ1-1, with a possible D match to TRBD1 (6 bases). This CDR3 is 12 amino acids long. Per the germline V gene, CDR1 is SEHNR and CDR2 is FQNEAQ (reference sequence). V was clipped by 2 bases and J by 5 bases, with 6 bases between them. The CDR3 loop is CASSLRGTEAFF. The DNA for the CDR3 is TGTGCCAGCAGCTTAAGGGGGACTGAAGCTTTCTTT.

J is TRBJ2-3 and V is TRBV11-2; 9 bases match TRBD1. Per the germline V gene, CDR1 is SGHAT and CDR2 is FQNNGV. J was trimmed by 0 bases and V by 5 bases; bases with no gene match: 6. This CDR3 spans 16 amino acids. The CDR3 DNA is TGTGCCAGCAGCCAACAGGGGGCGACTAGCACAGATACGCAGTATTTT. Translated: CASSQQGATSTDTQYF.

The chain has TRBV5-1 and TRBJ1-1; TRBD1 aligns across 11 bases. CDR1 is SGHRS, CDR2 YFSETQ, per germline. The length of the CDR3 is 17 residues. Trimming cost V 4 bases and J 5 bases; bases outside gene matches: 13. CDR3: CASSPRTGGGGRTEAFF. The CDR3 DNA reads TGCGCCAGCAGCCCAAGGACAGGGGGCGGGGGCAGGACTGAAGCTTTCTTT.

The chain uses TRBV19 and TRBJ1-1; 11 nucleotides align to TRBD1. Unmatched junction bases numbered 14, after V lost 5 bases and J lost 6 bases. Germline CDR1 is LNHDA and CDR2 is SQIVND (reference sequence). This CDR3 is built from 17 residues. The CDR3 region has the DNA TGTGCCAGTAGTCCTAGGTGGACAGGGGGCATTGCCGCTGAAGCTTTCTTT. This translates into CASSPRWTGGIAAEAFF.

This clone has only a few counts. The gene calls are TRBV28 and TRBJ2-1; 7 nucleotides line up with TRBD1. V trimming: 6 bases; J trimming: 12 bases; junction bases outside the gene matches: 14. The CDR3 is made up of 14 amino acids. Germline assignment: CDR1 MDHEN and CDR2 SYDVKM. The CDR3 DNA is TGTGCCAGCAGAGTGGGGCTAGGGGGCGCGGGGCAGTTCTTC. Translated, it gives CASRVGLGGAGQFF.

V gene TRBV7-9 combines with J gene TRBJ2-7; 9 bases line up with TRBD1. This CDR3 contains 15 residues. After removal of 4 bases from V and 0 bases from J, the junction contained 4 bases not matched to a gene. The germline V gene encodes CDR1 SEHNR and CDR2 FQNEAQ (reference sequence). This CDR3 is CASSSDRGTSYEQYF. CDR3 bases: TGTGCCAGCAGCTCCGACAGGGGGACCTCCTACGAGCAGTACTTC.

V gene TRBV20-1 combines with J gene TRBJ1-1, with D possibly TRBD1 on 6 matching bases. The CDR3 totals 15 residues. V lost 3 bases, J lost 0 bases, and 14 bases lay in between. CDR1 DFQATT and CDR2 SNEGSKA come from the germline V gene (reference sequence). The CDR3 DNA follows: TGCAGTGCTAGTCGGGGGGGGGCTATGAACACTGAAGCTTTCTTT. Translating gives CSASRGGAMNTEAFF.

The V and J genes are TRBV19 and TRBJ2-5; a weak D match, TRBD2 (6 bases). The length of the CDR3 is 15 residues. V was cut by 3 bases and J by 3 bases, with 14 bases left in between. Germline CDR1 and CDR2: LNHDA and SQIVND (reference sequence). This CDR3 is CASSIRGGGEETQYF. Written as DNA, the CDR3 is TGTGCCAGTAGTATCCGCGGAGGAGGGGAAGAGACCCAGTACTTC.

V usage is TRBV18 and J usage is TRBJ1-1; D remains unclear. V was clipped by 1 base and J by 7 bases, with 13 bases between them. CDR1 is KGHSH, CDR2 LQKENI, per germline. The CDR3 is made up of 14 amino acids. CDR3 protein: CASSPRNLRGEAFF. The CDR3 DNA reads TGTGCCAGCTCACCACGTAATCTCAGAGGTGAAGCTTTCTTT.

V is TRBV11-2 and J is TRBJ2-2, with 11 bases fitting TRBD2. The CDR3 covers 16 residues. The V segment lost 5 bases and the J segment 4 bases; nucleotides outside the gene matches: 6. Germline assignment: CDR1 SGHAT and CDR2 FQNNGV. CDR3 in DNA: TGTGCCAGCAGCCCTAGACTAGCGGGACCCACCGGGGAGCTGTTTTTT. The encoded protein is CASSPRLAGPTGELFF.

The V call is TRBV6-2 or TRBV6-3, the J call TRBJ1-1; the match to TRBD1 covers 7 bases. J lost 0 bases, V lost 6 bases, and 7 bases had no gene match. Germline assignment: CDR1 MNHEY and CDR2 SVGEGT. This CDR3 comprises 15 residues. The CDR3 bases are TGTGCCAGCAGCCCCCCGACAGGGCTGAACACTGAAGCTTTCTTT. As protein: CASSPPTGLNTEAFF.